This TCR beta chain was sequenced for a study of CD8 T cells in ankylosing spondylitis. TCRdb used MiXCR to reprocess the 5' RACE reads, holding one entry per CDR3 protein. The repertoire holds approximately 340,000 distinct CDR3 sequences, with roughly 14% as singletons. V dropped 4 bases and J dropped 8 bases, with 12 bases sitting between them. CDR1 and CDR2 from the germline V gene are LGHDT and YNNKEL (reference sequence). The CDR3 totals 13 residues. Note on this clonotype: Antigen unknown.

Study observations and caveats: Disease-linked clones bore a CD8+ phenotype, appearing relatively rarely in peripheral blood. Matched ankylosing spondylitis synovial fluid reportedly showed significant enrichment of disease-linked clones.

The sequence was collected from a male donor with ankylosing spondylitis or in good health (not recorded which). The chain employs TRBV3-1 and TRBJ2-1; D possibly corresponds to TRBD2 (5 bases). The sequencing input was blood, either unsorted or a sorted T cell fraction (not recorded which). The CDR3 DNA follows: TGTGCCAGCAGCCTCCTCGGGGTTCATGAGCAGTTCTTC. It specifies CASSLLGVHEQFF.